This T cell receptor beta chain came from a study of cytomegalovirus exposure and HLA in healthy donors. The ends lost 5 bases at V and 7 bases at J; junction bases unmatched: 1. The CDR3 loop spans 12 amino acids. In germline, CDR1 is MNHNS, CDR2 SASEGT. This clone was counted only a few times. Its antigen is still unknown. Study conclusions and caveats: Reported results showed that the classifier diagnosed cytomegalovirus status with high specificity and sensitivity. In a later analysis, DRB1 alleles had the most associated TCRs; HLA-C alleles the fewest. Available immune exposure information covered CMV serostatus only. The analysis excluded some indistinguishable V segments, including TRBV6-2 and TRBV6-3.

Primers for the PCR totalled 60 Vbeta and 13 Jbeta. Profiled with immunoSEQ multiplex PCR; TCRdb holds only in-frame clones, not every one. This table has about 110,000 clones, 75% appearing once. This clonotype was sampled from a male donor in good health and CMV-seropositive. Material for sequencing was PBMCs. This chain uses TRBV6-1 with TRBJ1-4; 7 bases align to TRBD1. CDR3 coding DNA: TGTGCCAGCAGTCGGACAGGTGAAAAACTGTTTTTT. This gives the protein CASSRTGEKLFF.